These 28 T cell receptor delta chains came from one sample sequenced in a study of gamma-delta chains in newborns, infants, children. TCRdb re-called clones from the reads via CATT. The data contain more than 5,000 delta-chain clones, 3% of them singletons. The sequenced sample was blood. Every receptor here comes from a child who was a newborn, infant or young child, either healthy, febrile or measles-vaccinated (not recorded which).

To note about this clone: TCRdb's listed protein matches a much larger clone and diverges from this DNA's translation at residue 9, likely through a read error; the protein shown comes from the DNA. The chain joins TRDV2 to TRDJ2, with D perhaps TRDD3 (6 bases). The germline V gene has CDR1 GEAIGNYY and CDR2 EKD. Trimming left V 2 bases short and J 7 bases short, with 13 bases between. This CDR3 comprises 14 residues. The DNA for the CDR3 is TGTGCCTGTGACAGAGGGATATGGATAGCACAACTCTTCTTT. Residues: CACDRGIWIAQLFF.

This CDR3 reads CACDAWGIRGTAQLFF. The CDR3 region has the DNA TGTGCCTGTGACGCTTGGGGGATACGAGGGACAGCACAACTCTTCTTT. J is TRDJ2 and V is TRDV2; 11 nucleotides align to TRDD3. The CDR3 runs 16 residues. The germline CDR1 and CDR2 sequences are GEAIGNYY and EKD. J gave up 4 bases and V 3 bases, and 6 bases lay outside the gene matches.

This clone was counted between two and nine times. This likely stems from a read error, as it lies one base from a far larger clone. The V call is TRDV2, the J call TRDJ3; 9 nucleotides agree with TRDD3. V was clipped by 0 bases and J by 9 bases; unmatched bases: 2. Germline V gene sequence: CDR1 GEAIGNYY, CDR2 EKD. The CDR3 is 15 residues long. CDR3 amino acids: CACDTAGGCTRQMFF. The CDR3, as DNA: TGTGCCTGTGACACCGCTGGGGGATGCACCCGACAGATGTTTTTC.

Notes on this clone: With a far larger clone one base away, a read error is the likely cause. Other DNA sequences within the sample encode an identical CDR3. The chain employs TRDV2 and TRDJ3, with 13 bases matching TRDD3. Trimming took 7 bases from V and 0 from J; bases not matched to a gene: 5. This CDR3 region has 18 residues. CDR1 and CDR2 (germline): GEAIGNYY, EKD. CDR3 coding DNA: TGTGCCTGCGACTACTGGGGGATACGCTCCTGGGACACCCGACAGATGTTTTTC. Its translation is CACDYWGIRSWDTRQMFF.

The sample holds a few counts of this clone. It differs at one base from a far larger clone, so likely a read error. The same CDR3 is also encoded by other DNA sequences in this sample. The V gene is TRDV2, the J gene TRDJ1; a weak D match, TRDD3 (6 bases). Germline assignment: CDR1 GEAIGNYY and CDR2 EKD. The CDR3 totals 13 residues. Trimming took off 1 base at V and 2 bases at J, with 7 bases between the two ends. This chain's CDR3 is CACDTWGTDKLIF. In DNA form, the CDR3 reads TGTGCCTGTGACACATGGGGGACCGATAAACTCATCTTT.

This clone is labeled large (0.1 to 1%). Other DNA sequences within the sample encode an identical CDR3. V usage is TRDV2 and J usage is TRDJ2; 9 nucleotides align to TRDD3. Germline trimming cut 3 bases from V and 0 bases from J; bases unmatched to any gene: 4. This CDR3 region has 16 residues. CDR1 is GEAIGNYY, CDR2 EKD, per germline. CDR3 sequence reads: CACDVLGEALTAQLFF. The DNA of the CDR3 is TGTGCCTGTGACGTACTGGGGGAAGCTTTGACAGCACAACTCTTCTTT.

Points on this clone: Translating this DNA gives a protein that differs at residue 9 from the TCRdb one, which belongs to a much larger clone; a read error is likely, and the protein shown is this translation. The V and J genes are TRDV2 and TRDJ3; possibly TRDD3 for D (6 bases). Trimming pared 2 bases from V and 0 bases from J, leaving 13 bases between. The V gene's germline CDR1 is GEAIGNYY and CDR2 EKD. The CDR3 has 18 residues. Here the CDR3 reads CACDKKRGTSWDTRQMFF. DNA for the CDR3: TGTGCCTGTGACAAGAAACGGGGGACCTCCTGGGACACCCGACAGATGTTTTTC.

This clone was found a few times. One base separates it from a far larger clone, so it is likely a read error. CDR3 bases: TGTGCTCTTGGGCGACATAGGGCTCGGACAGCACAACCCTTCTTT. Protein product: CALGRHRARTAQPFF. The rearrangement uses TRDV1 and TRDJ2; unclear D gene. The CDR3 sequence is 15 residues long. Looked up from germline, CDR1 is TSWWSYY and CDR2 is QGS.

Turning to this clone: TCRdb's entry gives the protein of a much larger clone, which mismatches this DNA's translation at residue 10, likely from a read error; the protein reported here is translated from the DNA. The chain is built from TRDV2 and TRDJ2; 13 bases are shared with TRDD3. The CDR3 has 15 amino acids. V lost 2 bases and J lost 6; bases outside the gene matches: 2. CDR1 and CDR2 (germline): GEAIGNYY, EKD. The DNA of the CDR3 is TGTGCCTGTGACATACTGGGGGATACGGCAGCACAACTCTTCTTT. Translated: CACDILGDTAAQLFF.

In the case of this clone: A far larger clone lies a single base away; this is likely a read error. This same CDR3 is encoded by further DNA sequences in the sample. The chain carries TRDV2 and TRDJ2, with 9 bases matching TRDD3. CDR1 and CDR2 (germline): GEAIGNYY, EKD. The CDR3 extends over 15 amino acids. The CDR3 is CACDTLGDLTAQLFF. Here the CDR3 DNA reads TGTGCCTGTGACACGCTGGGGGATTTGACGGCACAACTCTTCTTT.

A remark on this clone: The protein given by TCRdb reflects a much larger clone and differs at residue 10 from this DNA's translation, likely from a read error; the protein shown is the DNA's translation. The rearrangement uses TRDV2 and TRDJ3, with 11 bases aligning to TRDD3. The CDR3 sequence is 18 residues long. With V trimmed by 3 bases and J by 2 bases, 5 bases remained unmatched. Germline lookup yields CDR1 GEAIGNYY and CDR2 EKD. The CDR3 bases are TGTGCCTGTGACGTACTGGGGGATAGCCCCTGGGACACCCGACAGATGTTTTTC. Translating gives CACDVLGDSPWDTRQMFF.

Concerning this clone itself: A much larger clone lies a single base off, so this may be a read error. Distinct nucleotide sequences in the sample also encode this CDR3. The genes are TRDV2 and TRDJ3; the match to TRDD3 covers 8 bases. Germline-derived CDR1 and CDR2 are GEAIGNYY and EKD. CDR3 size: 18 residues. The DNA of the CDR3 is TGTGCCTGCGACACTTTGGGGGATCTAACCTGGGACACCCGACAGATGTTTTTC. This codes for CACDTLGDLTWDTRQMFF.

A note on this clone: The protein that TCRdb holds for this DNA derives from a much larger clone and differs from the translated DNA at residue 7, which likely indicates a read error; the protein shown here is translated from the DNA. The chain employs TRAV29/DV5 and TRDJ1, with D maybe TRDD3 (5 bases). V shed 0 bases and J shed 0 bases, with 18 bases lying between them. The CDR3 covers 17 residues. Per the germline V gene, CDR1 is NSMFDY and CDR2 is ISSIKDK. The CDR3 DNA reads as TGTGCAGCAAGCGCGGGGACACGAAACGGGTACACCGATAAACTCATCTTT. It yields the protein CAASAGTRNGYTDKLIF.

Concerning this clone: A much more abundant neighbour one base away suggests this may be a read error. J is TRDJ3 and V is TRDV2; 13 nucleotides line up with TRDD3. Germline CDR1 reads GEAIGNYY; CDR2 reads EKD. The CDR3 totals 19 residues. The CDR3 DNA sequence: TGTGCCTGTGACACCGTACTGGGGGATACGATTTGGGGCACCCGACAGATGTTTTTC. Translated: CACDTVLGDTIWGTRQMFF.

This clone turned up a few times. TCRdb attributes to this sequence the protein of a much larger clone, which differs from the DNA translation at residue 9; a read error is likely, and the protein displayed is translated from the DNA. The chain couples TRDV2 to TRDJ3; TRDD3 agrees at 8 bases. Germline CDR1 and CDR2: GEAIGNYY and EKD. The CDR3 loop spans 18 amino acids. The V gene end was trimmed by 0 bases and the J gene end by 2 bases; junction bases not matched to a gene: 5. The CDR3, as DNA: TGTGCCTGTGACACCGTACTGGGGGTTACCTGGGACACCCGACAGATGTTTTTC. As protein: CACDTVLGVTWDTRQMFF.

This clone came up a few times. An end of the junction does not agree with germline; a read error may underlie this. The chain recombines TRDV2 with TRDJ2, with TRDD3 matching 8 bases. CDR3 length: 16 amino acids. Germline V gene sequence: CDR1 GEAIGNYY, CDR2 EKD. CDR3 region: CACDKLGATLTAQLFF. In DNA form, the CDR3 reads TGTGCCTGTGACAAACTGGGGGCTACTTTGACAGCCCAACTCTTCTTT.

A note on this clone: For this DNA, TCRdb reports the protein of a much larger clone, which diverges at residue 10, most likely from a read error; the protein presented here is translated directly from the DNA. The rearrangement uses TRDV2 and TRDJ2, with 10 bases identical to TRDD3. The length of the CDR3 is 16 residues. Germline trimming cut 4 bases from V and 5 bases from J; bases unmatched to any gene: 9. Germline values: CDR1 GEAIGNYY, CDR2 EKD. The CDR3 here is CACDRGGIRPTAQLFF. The CDR3 nucleotides are TGTGCCTGTGATAGGGGGGGGATACGGCCAACAGCACAACTCTTCTTT.

This clone was picked up a small number of times. A much bigger clone sits one base away, suggesting this may be a read error. The same CDR3 is also encoded by other DNA sequences in this sample. This chain connects TRDV2 to TRDJ3, with TRDD3 matching over 8 bases. The CDR3 totals 14 residues. After removal of 3 bases from V and 19 bases from J, the junction contained 13 bases not matched to a gene. Germline CDR1 reads GEAIGNYY; CDR2 reads EKD. CDR3 protein: CACDPLLVGDTMFF. For the CDR3, the DNA is TGTGCCTGTGACCCACTCTTGGTAGGGGATACCATGTTTTTC.

Within the sample, this clone is large (0.1 to 1%). Other nucleotide sequences in the sample specify the same CDR3. The CDR3: CACDTGTWPSSWDTRQMFF. In DNA, the CDR3 is TGTGCCTGTGACACCGGGACCTGGCCGAGCTCCTGGGACACCCGACAGATGTTTTTC. The chain carries TRDV2 and TRDJ3; D is unclear. This CDR3 has 19 amino acids. CDR1 and CDR2 from the germline V gene are GEAIGNYY and EKD. V dropped 0 bases and J dropped 0 bases, with 14 bases sitting between them.

Comments on this clone: A far more abundant clone sits one base away, making this likely a read error. The same CDR3 is also encoded by other DNA sequences in this sample. J is TRDJ3 and V is TRDV2, with 12 positions matching TRDD3. This CDR3 comprises 21 residues. The junction had 9 bases not matched to a gene; V was cut back by 1 base and J by 0 bases. Per the germline V gene, CDR1 is GEAIGNYY and CDR2 is EKD. This CDR3 reads CACDTVLGDTRSSWDTRQMFF. The CDR3, as DNA: TGTGCCTGTGACACTGTGCTGGGGGATACGCGCAGCTCCTGGGACACCCGACAGATGTTTTTC.

A remark on this clone: Just one base apart from a much larger clone, this may be a read error. The genes are TRDV1 and TRDJ1; weak D call: TRDD3 (7 bases). The CDR3 runs 22 residues. V was shortened by 5 bases and J by 0 bases, with 34 bases between the two germline ends. In germline, CDR1 is TSWWSYY, CDR2 QGS. The CDR3 region has the DNA TGTGCTCTTGGGACTCCGGCCTTCCCAAGGACTGGGGACAATATCTACACCGATAAACTCATCTTT. Translated: CALGTPAFPRTGDNIYTDKLIF.

This clone was seen a handful of times. TCRdb has a much larger clone's protein, which differs at residue 4 from the translation of this DNA, likely because of a read error; what is shown is the protein translated from the DNA. The chain has TRDV2 and TRDJ3, with 9 bases lining up with TRDD3. CDR3 length equals 17 residues. Germline CDR1 and CDR2: GEAIGNYY and EKD. V shed 5 bases, J shed 1 base, and the junction held 5 bases outside the gene matches. The CDR3 DNA is TGTGCCTGTGGCGTTACTGGGGGATCCTGGGACACCCGACAGATGTTTTTC. Translated: CACGVTGGSWDTRQMFF.

This clone was seen only a few times. The TCRdb protein, from a much larger clone, departs from this DNA's translation at residue 4, likely by read error; the protein shown derives from the DNA. The rearrangement uses TRDV1 and TRDJ1; 8 bases line up with TRDD3. From germline, CDR1 is TSWWSYY and CDR2 QGS. The CDR3 is 20 amino acids. For the CDR3, the DNA is TGTGCTCTTAGGGAACGGAGAAGCGTGGGATACGCGGGGTACACCGATAAACTCATCTTT. Its translation: CALRERRSVGYAGYTDKLIF.

This clone turned up a few times. This may stem from a read error, because a much larger clone lies one nucleotide away. The gene calls are TRDV2 and TRDJ3; 7 nucleotides agree with TRDD3. Germline values: CDR1 GEAIGNYY, CDR2 EKD. The CDR3 has 21 residues. The chain's CDR3 is CACDTEKKIEGYSWDTRQVFF. CDR3 DNA sequence: TGTGCCTGTGACACCGAGAAAAAGATTGAGGGATACTCCTGGGACACCCGACAGGTGTTTTTC.

Points on this clone: The likely explanation is a read error, given a far larger clone one base away. The chain recombines TRAV29/DV5 with TRDJ1; 8 nucleotides match TRDD3. Germline CDR1 is NSMFDY and CDR2 is ISSIKDK. This CDR3 has 21 amino acids. The CDR3 DNA reads TGTGCAGCAAGCTGGGCCTTCTCCCCGTACTGGGGGCCACCGCACACCGATAGACTCATCTTT. Protein: CAASWAFSPYWGPPHTDRLIF.

In its sample, this clone ranks as medium-sized. Other DNA sequences within the sample encode an identical CDR3. The chain is built from TRDV1 and TRDJ1; the match to TRDD3 covers 8 bases. The germline CDR1 and CDR2 sequences are TSWWSYY and QGS. V shed 1 base and J 0 bases; nucleotides not matched to a gene: 16. The CDR3 consists of 20 residues. The CDR3 here is CALGERRSVGYAGYTDKLIF. CDR3 bases: TGTGCTCTTGGGGAACGGAGAAGCGTGGGATACGCGGGGTACACCGATAAACTCATCTTT.

By share, this clone counts as medium-sized (0.01 to 0.1%). This chain joins TRDV1 and TRDJ2, with 12 bases identical to TRDD3. CDR3 length: 21 amino acids. Germline V CDR1 and CDR2: TSWWSYY, QGS. V trimming: 2 bases; J trimming: 4 bases; junction bases outside the gene matches: 17. The CDR3 reads CALGEGVLLWTGGYKTAQLFF. The CDR3 DNA reads TGTGCTCTTGGGGAAGGGGTCCTACTATGGACTGGGGGATACAAGACAGCACAACTCTTCTTT.

On this clone itself: Given a much more abundant clone one base away, this may be a read error. The same CDR3 also results from other DNA sequences found in this sample. The V and J genes are TRDV2 and TRDJ3, with D perhaps TRDD3 (6 bases). There are 20 residues in the CDR3. V was shortened by 0 bases and J by 0 bases, with 17 bases between the two germline ends. Germline CDR1 GEAIGNYY, CDR2 EKD. CDR3 loop: CACDTALGVQSSWDTRQMFF. The CDR3, as DNA: TGTGCCTGTGACACCGCACTGGGAGTCCAGAGCTCCTGGGACACCCGACAGATGTTTTTC.